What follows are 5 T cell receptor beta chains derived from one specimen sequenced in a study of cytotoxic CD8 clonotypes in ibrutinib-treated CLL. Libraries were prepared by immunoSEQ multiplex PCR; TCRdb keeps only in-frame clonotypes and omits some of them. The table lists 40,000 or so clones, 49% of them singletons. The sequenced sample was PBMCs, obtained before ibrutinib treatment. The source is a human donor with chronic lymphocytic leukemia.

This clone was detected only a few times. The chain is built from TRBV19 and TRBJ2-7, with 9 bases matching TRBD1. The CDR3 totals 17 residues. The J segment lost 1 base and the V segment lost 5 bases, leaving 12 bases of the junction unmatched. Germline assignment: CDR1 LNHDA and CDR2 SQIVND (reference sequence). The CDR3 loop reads CASSSGQGIKGSYEQYF. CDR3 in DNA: TGTGCCAGTAGTTCCGGACAGGGGATCAAGGGGTCCTACGAGCAGTACTTC.

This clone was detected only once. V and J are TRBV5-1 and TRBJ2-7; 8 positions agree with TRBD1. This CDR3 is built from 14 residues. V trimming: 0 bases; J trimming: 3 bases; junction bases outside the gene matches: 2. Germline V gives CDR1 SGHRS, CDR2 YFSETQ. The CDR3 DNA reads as TGCGCCAGCAGCTTGGGCGGACAGGGCTACGAGCAGTACTTC. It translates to CASSLGGQGYEQYF.

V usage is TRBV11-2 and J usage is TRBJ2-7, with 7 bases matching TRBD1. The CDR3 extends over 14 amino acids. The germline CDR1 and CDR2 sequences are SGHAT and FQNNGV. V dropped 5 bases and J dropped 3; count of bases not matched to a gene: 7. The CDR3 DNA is TGTGCCAGCAGCCTGCGGGCAGGGGGCTACGAGCAGTACTTC. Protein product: CASSLRAGGYEQYF.

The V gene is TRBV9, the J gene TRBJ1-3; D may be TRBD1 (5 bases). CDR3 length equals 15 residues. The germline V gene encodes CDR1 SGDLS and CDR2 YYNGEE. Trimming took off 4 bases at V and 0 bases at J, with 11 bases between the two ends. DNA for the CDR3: TGTGCCAGCAGCTCCATAGACAGCTCTGGAAACACCATATATTTT. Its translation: CASSSIDSSGNTIYF.

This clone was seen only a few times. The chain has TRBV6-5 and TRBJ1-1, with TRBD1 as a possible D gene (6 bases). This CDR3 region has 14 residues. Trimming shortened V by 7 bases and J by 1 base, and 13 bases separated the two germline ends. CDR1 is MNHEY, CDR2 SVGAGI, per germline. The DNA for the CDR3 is TGTGCCAGCAAGCCGACAGGATGGAACACTGAAGCTTTCTTT. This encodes CASKPTGWNTEAFF.